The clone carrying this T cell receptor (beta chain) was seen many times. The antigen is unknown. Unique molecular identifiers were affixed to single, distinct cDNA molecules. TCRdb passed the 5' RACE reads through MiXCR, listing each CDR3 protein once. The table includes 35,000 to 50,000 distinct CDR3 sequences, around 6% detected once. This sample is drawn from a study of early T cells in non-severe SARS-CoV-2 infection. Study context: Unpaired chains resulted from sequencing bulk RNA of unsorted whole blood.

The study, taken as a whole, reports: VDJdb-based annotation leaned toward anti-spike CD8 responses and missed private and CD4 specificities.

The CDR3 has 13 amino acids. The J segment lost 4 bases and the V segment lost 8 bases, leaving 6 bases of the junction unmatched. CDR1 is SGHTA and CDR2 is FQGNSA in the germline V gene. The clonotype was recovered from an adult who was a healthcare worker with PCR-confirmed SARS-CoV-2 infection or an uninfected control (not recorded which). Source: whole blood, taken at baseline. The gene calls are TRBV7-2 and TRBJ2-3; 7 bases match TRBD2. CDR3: CASELRGADTQYF. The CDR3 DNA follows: TGTGCCAGCGAGCTCCGGGGGGCAGATACGCAGTATTTT.